The sequence of this T cell receptor beta chain was determined in a study of spatial heterogeneity in lung cancer. Turning to the study itself: The donors were 72 patients with non-small cell lung cancer that was early-stage and untreated.

TCRdb processed the 5' RACE reads anew with MiXCR; each CDR3 protein has one entry. The sample holds roughly 4,400 distinct CDR3 sequences, roughly 24% seen once. This CDR3 comprises 11 residues. Trimming took 3 bases from V and 4 from J, leaving 5 bases between them. Germline CDR1 is DFQATT and CDR2 is SNEGSKA (reference sequence). The time point is: blood at routine non-recurrence follow-up after resection. The input material, whole RNA from tumor, nontumor lung or frozen PBMC, was sequenced unsorted. By sample share, this clonotype is medium-sized (0.01 to 0.1%). This clonotype was sampled from a male donor with early-stage non-small cell lung cancer. The chain has TRBV20-1 and TRBJ2-3; D is unresolved. The input for sequencing was PBMCs, taken at follow-up. The DNA for the CDR3 is TGCAGTGCTAGGTTCTCAGATACGCAGTATTTT. It codes for CSARFSDTQYF.